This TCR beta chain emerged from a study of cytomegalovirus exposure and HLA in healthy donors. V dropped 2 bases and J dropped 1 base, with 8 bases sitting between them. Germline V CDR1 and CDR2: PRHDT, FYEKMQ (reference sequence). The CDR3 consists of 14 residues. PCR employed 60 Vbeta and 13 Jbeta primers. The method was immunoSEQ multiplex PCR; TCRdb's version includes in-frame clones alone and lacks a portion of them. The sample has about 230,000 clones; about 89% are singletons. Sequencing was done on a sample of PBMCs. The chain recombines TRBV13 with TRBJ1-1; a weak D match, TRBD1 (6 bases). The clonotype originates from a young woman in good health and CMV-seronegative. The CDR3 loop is CASSLPGENTEAFF. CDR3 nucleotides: TGTGCCAGCAGCTTACCAGGGGAGAACACTGAAGCTTTCTTT. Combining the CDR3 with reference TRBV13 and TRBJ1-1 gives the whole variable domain AAGVIQSPRHLIKEKRETATLKCYPIPRHDTVYWYQQGPGQDPQFLISFYEKMQSDKGSIPDRFSAQQFSDYHSELNMSSLELGDSALYFCASSLPGENTEAFFGQGTRLTVV.